The next 9 T cell receptor beta chains were all read from a single sample in a study of shared clonotypes between healthy human individuals. Data came from immunoSEQ multiplex PCR; TCRdb stores just in-frame clones and leaves some out. The data contain 2,500,000 or so clones, more than 85% of them singletons. The sequenced sample was naive CD4+ T cells from PBMCs. Sample subset: CD45RA+ positively selected. The receptors derive from a man between 18 and 29 years old in good health. Some clones in this sample may be carry-over from other donors' samples.

About this clone: This CDR3 is also generated by other DNA sequences in the sample. This CDR3 is CASSLGLAGTYEQYF. The CDR3 region has the DNA TGCGCCAGCAGCTTGGGACTAGCGGGGACCTACGAGCAGTACTTC. V and J are TRBV5-1 and TRBJ2-7; TRBD2 matches at 11 bases. Germline CDR1 reads SGHRS; CDR2 reads YFSETQ. After removal of 0 bases from V and 2 bases from J, the junction contained 1 base not matched to a gene. This CDR3 spans 15 amino acids.

The chain combines TRBV6-1 with TRBJ1-2; possible D gene TRBD1, 5 bases. The CDR3 sequence is 15 residues long. V lost 1 base, J lost 8 bases, and 17 bases lay in between. Looked up from germline, CDR1 is MNHNS and CDR2 is SASEGT. For the CDR3, the DNA is TGTGCCAGCAGTGAAGGTCAGGGTCTTCGCGGGGGCTACACCTTC. Amino acids: CASSEGQGLRGGYTF.

The V gene is TRBV18, the J gene TRBJ2-7; D call uncertain. Germline loops: CDR1 KGHSH, CDR2 LQKENI. The CDR3 has 16 amino acids. V gave up 1 base and J gave up 0 bases, with 13 bases separating them. This chain's CDR3 is CASSPQVGTFSYEQYF. In DNA form, the CDR3 reads TGTGCCAGCTCACCACAAGTAGGTACCTTCTCCTACGAGCAGTACTTC.

This chain connects TRBV4-2 to TRBJ1-2; D possibly corresponds to TRBD1 (5 bases). CDR1 LGHNA and CDR2 YNFKEQ come from the germline V gene. Between the trimmed V and J ends, which lost 2 bases and 4 bases, there was a span of 8 bases. This CDR3 is built from 13 residues. The CDR3 DNA follows: TGTGCCAGCAGCCAATGGCAGGGCTATGGCTACACCTTC. It encodes CASSQWQGYGYTF.

The chain is built from TRBV7-2 and TRBJ2-3; TRBD2 matches 8 bases. Germline-derived CDR1 and CDR2 are SGHTA and FQGNSA. The CDR3 is made up of 17 amino acids. V lost 5 bases, J lost 0 bases, and 10 bases stayed unmatched. The CDR3 nucleotides read TGTGCCAGCAGCCCACGGAGTAGCGGGACTAGCACAGATACGCAGTATTTT. Residues: CASSPRSSGTSTDTQYF.

The CDR3 reads CASSENFAGGYTF. The CDR3 nucleotides read TGCGCCAGCAGTGAGAATTTCGCGGGGGGCTACACCTTC. The chain uses TRBV10-1 and TRBJ1-2; D is uncertain. The germline V gene encodes CDR1 WNHNN and CDR2 SYGVQD (reference sequence). CDR3 length: 13 amino acids. Deletions cut 2 bases from V and 8 bases from J, with 12 bases between.

The chain combines TRBV15 with TRBJ2-7; maybe TRBD2 (6 bases). CDR3 length: 15 residues. Trimming shortened V by 3 bases and J by 4 bases, and 16 bases separated the two germline ends. Germline V gene sequence: CDR1 LNHNV, CDR2 YYDKDF (reference sequence). CDR3 sequence (DNA): TGTGCCACCAGCAGCGGGGGTCTAGGTAGTTACGAGCAGTACTTC. Translating gives CATSSGGLGSYEQYF.

V is TRBV29-1 and J is TRBJ2-1; 13 bases agree with TRBD2. J was trimmed by 7 bases and V by 6 bases; bases with no gene match: 12. The CDR3 extends over 16 amino acids. Germline CDR1 SQVTM, CDR2 ANQGSEA. The CDR3 DNA is TGCAGCGTCCCCGGGACTAGCGGGATATCCGGAAATGAGCAGTTCTTC. Amino acid sequence: CSVPGTSGISGNEQFF.

The V and J genes are TRBV11-2 and TRBJ2-7, with no clear D. The CDR3 spans 14 residues. V shed 0 bases and J shed 6 bases, with 12 bases lying between them. Germline V gene data show CDR1 as SGHAT and CDR2 as FQNNGV. CDR3 DNA sequence: TGTGCCAGCAGCTTAGATCGTGGGTTCGGCGAGCAGTACTTC. Translation gives CASSLDRGFGEQYF.